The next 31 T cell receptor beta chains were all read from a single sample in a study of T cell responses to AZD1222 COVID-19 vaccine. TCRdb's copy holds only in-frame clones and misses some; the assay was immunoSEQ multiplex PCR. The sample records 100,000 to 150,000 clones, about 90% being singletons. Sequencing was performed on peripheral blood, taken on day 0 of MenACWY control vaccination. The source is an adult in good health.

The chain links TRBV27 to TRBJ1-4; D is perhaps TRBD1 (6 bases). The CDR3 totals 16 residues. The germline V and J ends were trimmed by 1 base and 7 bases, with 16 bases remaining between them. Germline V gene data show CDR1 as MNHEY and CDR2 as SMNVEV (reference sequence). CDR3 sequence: CASSLLSRGAREKLFF. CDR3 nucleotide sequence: TGTGCCAGCAGTTTATTGAGTCGGGGGGCGCGTGAAAAACTGTTTTTT. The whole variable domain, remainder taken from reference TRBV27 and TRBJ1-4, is EAQVTQNPRYLITVTGKKLTVTCSQNMNHEYMSWYRQDPGLGLRQIYYSMNVEVTDKGDVPEGYKVSRKEKRNFPLILESPSPNQTSLYFCASSLLSRGAREKLFFGSGTQLSVL.

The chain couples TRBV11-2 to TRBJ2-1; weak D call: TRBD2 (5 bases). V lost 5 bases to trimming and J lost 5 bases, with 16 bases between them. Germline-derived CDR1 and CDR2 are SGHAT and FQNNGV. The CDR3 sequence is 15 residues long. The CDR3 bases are TGTGCCAGCAGCCCTAGCTGGGGAACCCACAATGAGCAGTTCTTC. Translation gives CASSPSWGTHNEQFF.

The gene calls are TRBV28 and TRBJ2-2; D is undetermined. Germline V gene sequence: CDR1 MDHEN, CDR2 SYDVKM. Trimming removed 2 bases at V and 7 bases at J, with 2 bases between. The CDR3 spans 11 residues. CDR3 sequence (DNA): TGTGCCAGCAGTTTACGCGGGGAGCTGTTTTTT. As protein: CASSLRGELFF.

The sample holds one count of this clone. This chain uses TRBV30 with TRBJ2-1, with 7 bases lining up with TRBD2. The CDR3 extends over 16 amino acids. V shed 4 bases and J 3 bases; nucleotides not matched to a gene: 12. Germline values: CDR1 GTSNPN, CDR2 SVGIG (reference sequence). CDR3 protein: CAWTRDGGLYYNEQFF. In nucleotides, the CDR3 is TGTGCCTGGACCAGGGACGGGGGGTTATACTACAATGAGCAGTTCTTC.

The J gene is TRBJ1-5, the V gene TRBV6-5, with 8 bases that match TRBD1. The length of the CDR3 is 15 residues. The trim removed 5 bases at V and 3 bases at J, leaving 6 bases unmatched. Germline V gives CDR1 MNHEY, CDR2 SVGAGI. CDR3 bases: TGTGCCAGCAGTATCCGGGACAGGAACAATCAGCCCCAGCATTTT. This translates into CASSIRDRNNQPQHF.

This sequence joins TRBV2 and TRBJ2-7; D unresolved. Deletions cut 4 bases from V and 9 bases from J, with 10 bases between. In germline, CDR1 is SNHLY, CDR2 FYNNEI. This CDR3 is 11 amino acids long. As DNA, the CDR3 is TGTGCCAGCAGTGCCCCCCTCGTGCAGTACTTC. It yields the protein CASSAPLVQYF.

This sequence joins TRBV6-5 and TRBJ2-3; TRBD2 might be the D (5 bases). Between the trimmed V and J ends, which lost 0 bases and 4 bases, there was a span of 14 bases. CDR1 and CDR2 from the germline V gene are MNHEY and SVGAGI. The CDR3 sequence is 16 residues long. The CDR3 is CASSYSRAVLPDTQYF. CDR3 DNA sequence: TGTGCCAGCAGTTACTCGAGGGCCGTCCTACCAGATACGCAGTATTTT.

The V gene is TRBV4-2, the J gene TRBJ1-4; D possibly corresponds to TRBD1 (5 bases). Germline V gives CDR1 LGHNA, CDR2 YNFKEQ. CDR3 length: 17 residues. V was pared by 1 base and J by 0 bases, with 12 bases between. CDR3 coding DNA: TGTGCCAGCAGCCAAGCGCCAGGGCCAGCAACTAATGAAAAACTGTTTTTT. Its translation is CASSQAPGPATNEKLFF.

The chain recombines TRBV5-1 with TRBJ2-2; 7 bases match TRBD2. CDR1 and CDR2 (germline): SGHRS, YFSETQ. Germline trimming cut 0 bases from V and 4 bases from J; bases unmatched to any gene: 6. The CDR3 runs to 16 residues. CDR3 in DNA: TGCGCCAGCAGCTTGGCGGGGGGAGCTGGCACCGGGGAGCTGTTTTTT. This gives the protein CASSLAGGAGTGELFF.

The CDR3 loop reads CATRRAQQETQYF. CDR3 in DNA: TGTGCCACAAGGAGGGCTCAGCAAGAGACCCAGTACTTC. This sequence joins TRBV6-6 and TRBJ2-5, with a tentative D call TRBD2 (6 bases). Between the trimmed V and J ends, which lost 10 bases and 2 bases, there was a span of 14 bases. Germline CDR1 is MNHNY and CDR2 is SVGAGI (reference sequence). The length of the CDR3 is 13 residues.

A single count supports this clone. The DNA for the CDR3 is TGTGCCAGCAGCTTGGGGGCCAGGGAAAGGCAGTACGTC. Protein sequence: CASSLGARERQYV. The chain combines TRBV5-6 with TRBJ2-7; a possible D gene is TRBD1 (5 bases). The ends were cut back, 0 bases at V and 9 bases at J, with 13 bases in the middle. The CDR3 spans 13 residues. Germline V CDR1 and CDR2: SGHDT, YYEEEE.

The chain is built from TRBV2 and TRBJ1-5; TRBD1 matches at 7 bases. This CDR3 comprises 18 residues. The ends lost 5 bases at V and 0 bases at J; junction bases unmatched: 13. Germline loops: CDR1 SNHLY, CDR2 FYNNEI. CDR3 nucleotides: TGTGCCAGCAGTTGGGATCGAGGACAGGCTTATAGCAATCAGCCCCAGCATTTT. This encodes CASSWDRGQAYSNQPQHF.

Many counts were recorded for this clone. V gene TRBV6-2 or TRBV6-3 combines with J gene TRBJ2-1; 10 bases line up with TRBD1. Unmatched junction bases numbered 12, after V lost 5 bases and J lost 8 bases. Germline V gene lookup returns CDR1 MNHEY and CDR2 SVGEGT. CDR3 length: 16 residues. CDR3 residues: CASSHVIGTGVDEQFF. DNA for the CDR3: TGTGCCAGCAGTCACGTGATCGGGACAGGGGTTGATGAGCAGTTCTTC.

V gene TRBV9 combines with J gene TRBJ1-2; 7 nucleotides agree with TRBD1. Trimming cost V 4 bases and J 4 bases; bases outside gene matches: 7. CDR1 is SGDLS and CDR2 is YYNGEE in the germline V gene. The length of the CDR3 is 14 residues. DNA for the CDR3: TGTGCCAGCAGCCCCATGACAGGGACCTATGGCTACACCTTC. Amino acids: CASSPMTGTYGYTF.

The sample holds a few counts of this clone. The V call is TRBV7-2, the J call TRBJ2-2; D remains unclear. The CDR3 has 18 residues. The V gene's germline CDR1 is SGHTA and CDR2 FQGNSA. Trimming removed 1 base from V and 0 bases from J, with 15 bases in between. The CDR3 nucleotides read TGTGCCAGCAGCTTAGTCGGCCCTGCCTTTCCGAACACCGGGGAGCTGTTTTTT. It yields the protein CASSLVGPAFPNTGELFF.

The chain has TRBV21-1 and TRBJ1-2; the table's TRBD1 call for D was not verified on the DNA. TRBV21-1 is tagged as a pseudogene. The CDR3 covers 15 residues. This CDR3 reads CASSSAGTGIYGYTF. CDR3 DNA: TGTGCCAGCAGCTCCGCCGGGACAGGGATCTATGGCTACACCTTC.

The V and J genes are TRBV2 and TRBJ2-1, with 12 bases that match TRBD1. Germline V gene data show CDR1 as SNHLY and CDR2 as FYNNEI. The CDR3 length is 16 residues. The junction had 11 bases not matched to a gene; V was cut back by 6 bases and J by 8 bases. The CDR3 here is CASREPRDRGPYEQFF. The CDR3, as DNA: TGTGCCAGCAGGGAACCCCGGGACAGGGGGCCCTATGAGCAGTTCTTC. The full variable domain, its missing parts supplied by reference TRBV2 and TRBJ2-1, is EPEVTQTPSHQVTQMGQEVILRCVPISNHLYFYWYRQILGQKVEFLVSFYNNEISEKSEIFDDQFSVERPDGSNFTLKIRSTKLEDSAMYFCASREPRDRGPYEQFFGPGTRLTVL.

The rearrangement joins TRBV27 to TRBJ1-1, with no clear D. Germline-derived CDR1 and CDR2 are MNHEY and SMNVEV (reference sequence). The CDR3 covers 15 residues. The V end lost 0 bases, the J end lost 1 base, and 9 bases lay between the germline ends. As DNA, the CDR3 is TGTGCCAGCAGTTTATCGGCCAGGAAGAACACTGAAGCTTTCTTT. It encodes CASSLSARKNTEAFF.

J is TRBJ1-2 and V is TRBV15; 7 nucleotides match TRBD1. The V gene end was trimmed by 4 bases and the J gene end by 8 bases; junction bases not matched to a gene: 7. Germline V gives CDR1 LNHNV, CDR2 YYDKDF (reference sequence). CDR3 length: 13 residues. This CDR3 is CATSKRTGQGYTF. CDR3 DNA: TGTGCCACCAGCAAACGGACAGGACAGGGCTACACCTTC.

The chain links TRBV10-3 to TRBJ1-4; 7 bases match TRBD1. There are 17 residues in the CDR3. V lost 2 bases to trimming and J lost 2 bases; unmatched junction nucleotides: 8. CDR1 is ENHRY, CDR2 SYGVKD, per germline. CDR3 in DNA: TGTGCCATCAGTGAGAGGTTACAGGGGAGGACTAATGAAAAACTGTTTTTT. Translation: CAISERLQGRTNEKLFF.

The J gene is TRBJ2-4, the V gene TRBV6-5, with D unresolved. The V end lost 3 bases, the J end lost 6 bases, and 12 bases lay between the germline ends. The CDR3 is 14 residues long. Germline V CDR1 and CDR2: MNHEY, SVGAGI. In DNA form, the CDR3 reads TGTGCCAGCAGTTATAGCCGGGTAATAAACATTCAGTACTTC. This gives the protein CASSYSRVINIQYF.

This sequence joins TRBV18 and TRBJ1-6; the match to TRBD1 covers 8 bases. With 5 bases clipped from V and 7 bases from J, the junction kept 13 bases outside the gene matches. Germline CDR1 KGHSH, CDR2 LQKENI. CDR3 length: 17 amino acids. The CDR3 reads CASSSTRGQAGNSPLHF. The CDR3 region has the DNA TGTGCCAGCTCATCGACCAGGGGGCAAGCCGGGAATTCACCCCTCCACTTT.

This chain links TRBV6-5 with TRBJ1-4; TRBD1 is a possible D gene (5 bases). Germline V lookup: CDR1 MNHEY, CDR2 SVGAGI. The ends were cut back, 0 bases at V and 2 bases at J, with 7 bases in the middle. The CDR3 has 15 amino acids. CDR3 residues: CASSYSGQTNEKLFF. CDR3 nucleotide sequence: TGTGCCAGCAGTTACTCGGGGCAGACTAATGAAAAACTGTTTTTT.

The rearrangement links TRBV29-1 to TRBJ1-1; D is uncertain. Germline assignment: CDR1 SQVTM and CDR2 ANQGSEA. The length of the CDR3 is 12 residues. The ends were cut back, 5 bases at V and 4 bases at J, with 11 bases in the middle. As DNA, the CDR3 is TGCAGCGTTACGGCCACGGTCACTGAAGCTTTCTTT. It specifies CSVTATVTEAFF.

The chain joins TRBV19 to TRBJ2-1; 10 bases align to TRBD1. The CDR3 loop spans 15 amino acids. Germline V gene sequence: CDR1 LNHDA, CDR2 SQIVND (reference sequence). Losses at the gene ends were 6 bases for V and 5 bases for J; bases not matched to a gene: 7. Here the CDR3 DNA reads TGTGCCAGTAGGACCGGGACAGGGGTCCACAATGAGCAGTTCTTC. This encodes CASRTGTGVHNEQFF.

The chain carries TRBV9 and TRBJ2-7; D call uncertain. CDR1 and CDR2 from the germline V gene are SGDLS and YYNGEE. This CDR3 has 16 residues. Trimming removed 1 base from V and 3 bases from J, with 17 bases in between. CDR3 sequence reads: CASSVSALGSFYEQYF. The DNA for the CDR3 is TGTGCCAGCAGCGTATCAGCCTTGGGCAGCTTCTACGAGCAGTACTTC.

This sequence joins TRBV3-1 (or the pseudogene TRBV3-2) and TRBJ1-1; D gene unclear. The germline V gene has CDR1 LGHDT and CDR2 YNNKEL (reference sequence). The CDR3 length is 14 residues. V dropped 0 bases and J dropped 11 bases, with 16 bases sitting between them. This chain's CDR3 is CASSQDSTSVGAFF. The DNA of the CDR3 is TGTGCCAGCAGCCAAGATTCGACCTCCGTGGGGGCTTTCTTT.

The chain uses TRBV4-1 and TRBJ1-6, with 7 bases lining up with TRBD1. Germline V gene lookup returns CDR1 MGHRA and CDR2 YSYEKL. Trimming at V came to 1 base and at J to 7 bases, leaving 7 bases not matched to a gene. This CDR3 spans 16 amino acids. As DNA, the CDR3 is TGCGCCAGCAGCCAAGGTGAGGGGGCCCCAAATTCACCCCTCCACTTT. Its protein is CASSQGEGAPNSPLHF.

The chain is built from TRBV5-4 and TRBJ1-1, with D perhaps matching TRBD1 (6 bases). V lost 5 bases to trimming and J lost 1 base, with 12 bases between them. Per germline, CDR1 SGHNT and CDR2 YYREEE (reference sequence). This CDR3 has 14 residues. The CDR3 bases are TGTGCCAGCAGTAGGGGGACTCAGAACACTGAAGCTTTCTTT. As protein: CASSRGTQNTEAFF.

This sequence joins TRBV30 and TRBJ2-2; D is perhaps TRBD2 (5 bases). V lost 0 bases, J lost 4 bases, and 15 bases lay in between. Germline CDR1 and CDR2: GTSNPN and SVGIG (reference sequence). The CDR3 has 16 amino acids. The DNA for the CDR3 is TGTGCCTGGAGTGTACGTGGCGGGTGGGGCACCGGGGAGCTGTTTTTT. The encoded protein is CAWSVRGGWGTGELFF.

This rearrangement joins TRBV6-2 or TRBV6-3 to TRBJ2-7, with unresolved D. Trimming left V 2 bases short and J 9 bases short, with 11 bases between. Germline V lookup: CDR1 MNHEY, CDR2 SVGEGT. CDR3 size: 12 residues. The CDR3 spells CASSYPNGWQYV. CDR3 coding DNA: TGTGCCAGCAGTTACCCTAATGGTTGGCAGTACGTC.